This T cell receptor (beta chain) was sequenced during a study of shared clonotypes between healthy human individuals (dated by TCRdb to 2020 to 2021). For context, the study as a whole: A few men and a couple of women, aged 18 to 49 years, made up the cohort. Blood TCR repertoires of five healthy adults were deeply sequenced to estimate repertoire size and the extent of clonotype sharing between individuals. Per donor, three plates each were used for CD4 naive and CD4 memory, two for CD8 naive, and one for CD8 memory. Leukapheresis yielded between about 0.85 and 10 billion PBMCs per donor. Libraries were prepared and TCR repertoires were sequenced by different laboratories using diverse techniques, in order to increase sequencing depth and limit assay-specific biases.

General study outcomes and caveats: Sampling was restricted to blood, and TCR repertoires in tissue are likely to differ from TCR repertoires in blood. Because the study included only a small number of donors, the genetic and exposure-history diversity represented was limited. Across a few donors, 4.5% to 6.5% of naive CD4, approximately 4% of naive CD8, roughly 2.3% of memory CD4, and about 0.4% of memory CD8 clonotypes were shared. Pairwise subsampling led to the expectation that sequencing depth would affect the degree of clonotype sharing among donors. Incomplete sequencing was indicated by rarefaction of sorted-subset datasets, despite the large sequencing depth. Naive subsets generally had larger estimated clonotype richness than memory subsets did. Compared with non-shared clonotypes, the clonotypes found in all four sorted-subset donors had higher generation probabilities.

CDR1 SEHNR and CDR2 FQNEAQ are derived from the germline V gene (reference sequence). Reading from cysteine to phenylalanine, the CDR3 counts 14 amino acids. Only the CDR3 DNA is retained, 42 bases long and in frame from the first base. V is trimmed back by 4 bases and J by 4 bases, and the junction contains 3 bases that no gene match accounts for. This clone was found once. The antigen this receptor binds is unknown. No base quality values were provided; no much bigger clone lies one nucleotide off. TCR CDR3 regions were amplified from genomic DNA by multiplex PCR using the deep immunoSEQ assay. Extracted genomic DNA from each cell subset was spread evenly across all wells of several immunoSEQ 96-well plates, with each plate serving as a replicate. For sorted subsets, each replicate PCR was loaded with about 200 ng genomic DNA, equivalent to 30,000 or so T cell genomes. Purified libraries were quantified with a Qubit 3.0 fluorometer, sized on a Bioanalyzer 2100, and re-quantified with the KAPA Library Quantification kit. Every immunoSEQ 96-well plate was sequenced on a separate single-read 150-cycle Illumina NextSeq 550 flow cell. Turning to the authors' computational methods: Because only junctional sequences without quality scores were contained in the immunoSEQ output, filtering matching that applied to full-length reads could not be performed. To assign V/J genes and CDR3, sequences were annotated using PyIR, a Python wrapper for IgBLAST v1.9, with IMGT germline references. Reads with weak V/J assignments (E-value above 1e-6), missing CDR3, stop codons, out-of-frame junctions, or ambiguous translated residues were removed. V3J clonotypes were defined as sequences sharing the same inferred V gene, J gene, and CDR3 amino acid sequence. Percentage overlap between repertoires was calculated by dividing the number of shared unique clonotypes by the size of the smaller repertoire. RTK rarefaction, the Chao1 estimator, and Recon v2.1 estimates of unobserved clonotypes were used to assess repertoire richness. Generation probabilities were computed with OLGA for all TCRbeta clonotypes obtained by the gDNA method from several donors. As stored in TCRdb, this immuneACCESS dataset retains in-frame rearrangements with V and J assigned. A fraction of the clones does not appear; measured against another copy, unresolved V genes explain less than half of the discrepancy, and the remainder lacks a known reason. The V and J calls and the clone size are those of that table, but D and trimming were determined from the DNA. Counted in this sample were 750,000 to 1,000,000 clones; over 90% of them appeared once. Around 24% of the sample is in the top ten clones.

CD8 naive samples consisted of CD45RO-negative cells that were positively selected for CCR7, yielding a CD45RA+CCR7+ population without TemRA cells. Healthy HIV-negative adults with no recently reported acute infections or vaccinations were included as donors. Only Caucasian adults living in Nashville, Tennessee, USA were represented among the donors. Blood was obtained by leukapheresis, after which PBMCs were separated by Ficoll-Histopaque density gradient centrifugation and cryopreserved in liquid nitrogen vapor phase. Analytical flow cytometry was used to check the purity and quantity of each magnetically sorted T cell population. Genomic DNA was isolated from every sorted fraction and measured by UV absorbance on a Nanodrop 2000c.

The receptor chain draws on TRBV7-9 and TRBJ1-4; TRBD1 agrees with 7 junctional bases. The sequencing input was naive CD8+ T cells sorted from blood. Read against the paper, the sample's cell subset or site label means: CD45RA+CCR7+. The TCR comes from a man aged 25 to 45 in good health. For the CDR3, the sequence is CASSSDRINEKLFF. The sequenced DNA is TGTGCCAGCAGCTCGGACAGGATTAATGAAAAACTGTTTTTT.